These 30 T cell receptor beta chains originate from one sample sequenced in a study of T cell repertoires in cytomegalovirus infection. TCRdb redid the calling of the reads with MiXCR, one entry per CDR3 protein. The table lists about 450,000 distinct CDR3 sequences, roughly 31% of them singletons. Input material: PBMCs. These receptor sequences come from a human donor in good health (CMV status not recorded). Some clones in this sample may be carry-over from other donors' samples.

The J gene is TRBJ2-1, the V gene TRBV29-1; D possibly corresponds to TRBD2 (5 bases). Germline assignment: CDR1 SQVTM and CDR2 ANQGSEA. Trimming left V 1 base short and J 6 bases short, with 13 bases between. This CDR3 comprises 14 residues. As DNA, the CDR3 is TGCAGCGTTGAAGGAGGGTTTCTCGGCAATGAGCAGTTCTTC. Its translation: CSVEGGFLGNEQFF.

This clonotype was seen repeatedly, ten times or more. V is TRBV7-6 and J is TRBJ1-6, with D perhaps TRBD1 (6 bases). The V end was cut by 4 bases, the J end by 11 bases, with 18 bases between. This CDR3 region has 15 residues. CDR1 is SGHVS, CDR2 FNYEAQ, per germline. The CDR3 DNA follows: TGTGCCAGCAGCTCCCATGGGGGGGGCGCGACACCCCTCCACTTT. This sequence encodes CASSSHGGGATPLHF.

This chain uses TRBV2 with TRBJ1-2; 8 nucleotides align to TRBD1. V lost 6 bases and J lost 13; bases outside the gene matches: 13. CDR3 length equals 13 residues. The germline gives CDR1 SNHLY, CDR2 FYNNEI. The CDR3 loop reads CASRPETGAPGTF. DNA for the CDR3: TGTGCCAGCAGGCCGGAGACAGGGGCGCCCGGCACCTTC. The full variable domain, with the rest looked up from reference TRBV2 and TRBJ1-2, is EPEVTQTPSHQVTQMGQEVILRCVPISNHLYFYWYRQILGQKVEFLVSFYNNEISEKSEIFDDQFSVERPDGSNFTLKIRSTKLEDSAMYFCASRPETGAPGTFGSGTRLTVV.

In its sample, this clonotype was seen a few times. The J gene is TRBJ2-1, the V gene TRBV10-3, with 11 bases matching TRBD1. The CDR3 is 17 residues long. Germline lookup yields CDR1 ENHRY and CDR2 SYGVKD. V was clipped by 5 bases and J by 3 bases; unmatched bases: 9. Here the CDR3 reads CAISPGQGVKLYNEQFF. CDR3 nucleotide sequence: TGTGCCATCAGTCCGGGACAGGGGGTAAAACTCTACAATGAGCAGTTCTTC.

The CDR3: CASSLVRTVPSYEQYF. DNA for the CDR3: TGTGCCAGCAGCTTAGTGAGGACAGTCCCCTCCTACGAGCAGTACTTC. The chain is built from TRBV7-2 and TRBJ2-7; weak D call: TRBD1 (6 bases). V was pared by 1 base and J by 0 bases, with 13 bases between. Per the germline V gene, CDR1 is SGHTA and CDR2 is FQGNSA. CDR3 length: 16 amino acids.

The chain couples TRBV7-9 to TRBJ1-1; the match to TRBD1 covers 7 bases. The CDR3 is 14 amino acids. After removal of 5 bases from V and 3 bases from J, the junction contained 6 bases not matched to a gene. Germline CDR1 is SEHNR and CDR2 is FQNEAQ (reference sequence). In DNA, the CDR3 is TGTGCCAGCAGCAAACAGGGGTGGGACACTGAAGCTTTCTTT. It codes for CASSKQGWDTEAFF.

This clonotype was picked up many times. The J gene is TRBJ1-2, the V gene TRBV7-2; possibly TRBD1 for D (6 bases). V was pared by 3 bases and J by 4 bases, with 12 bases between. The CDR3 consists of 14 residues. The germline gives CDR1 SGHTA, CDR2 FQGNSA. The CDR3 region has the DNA TGTGCCAGCAGCTTGGGACATCAGAGCTATGGCTACACCTTC. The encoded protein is CASSLGHQSYGYTF.

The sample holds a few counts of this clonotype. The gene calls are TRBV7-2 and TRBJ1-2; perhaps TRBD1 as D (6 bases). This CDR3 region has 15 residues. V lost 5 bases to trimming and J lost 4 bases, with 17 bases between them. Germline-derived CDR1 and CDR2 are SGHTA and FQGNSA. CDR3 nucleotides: TGTGCCAGCAGCCAAGATGGGGGCAATGTCTATGGCTACACCTTC. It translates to CASSQDGGNVYGYTF.

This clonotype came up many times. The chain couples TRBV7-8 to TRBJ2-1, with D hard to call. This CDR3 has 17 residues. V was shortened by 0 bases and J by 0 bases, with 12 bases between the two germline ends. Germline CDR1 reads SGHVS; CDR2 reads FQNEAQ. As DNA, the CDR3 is TGTGCCAGCAGCTTAGCGCTGATAGGACGCTCCTACAATGAGCAGTTCTTC. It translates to CASSLALIGRSYNEQFF. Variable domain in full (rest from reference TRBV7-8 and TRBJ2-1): GAGVSQSPRYKVAKRGQDVALRCDPISGHVSLFWYQQALGQGPEFLTYFQNEAQLDKSGLPSDRFFAERPEGSVSTLKIQRTQQEDSAVYLCASSLALIGRSYNEQFFGPGTRLTVL.

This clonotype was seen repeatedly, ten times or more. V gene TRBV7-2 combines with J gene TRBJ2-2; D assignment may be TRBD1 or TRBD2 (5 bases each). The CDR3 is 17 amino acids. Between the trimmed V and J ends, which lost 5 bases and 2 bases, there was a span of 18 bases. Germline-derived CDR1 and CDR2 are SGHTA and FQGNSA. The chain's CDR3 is CASSVPSVGTNTGELFF. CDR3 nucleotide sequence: TGTGCCAGCAGCGTTCCTTCCGTGGGGACCAACACCGGGGAGCTGTTTTTT.

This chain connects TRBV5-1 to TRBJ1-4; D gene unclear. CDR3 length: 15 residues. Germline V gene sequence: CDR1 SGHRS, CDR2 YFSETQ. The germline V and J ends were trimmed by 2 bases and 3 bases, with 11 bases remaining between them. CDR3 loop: CASSLPRGPNEKLFF. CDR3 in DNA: TGCGCCAGCAGCTTACCCCGCGGGCCTAATGAAAAACTGTTTTTT.

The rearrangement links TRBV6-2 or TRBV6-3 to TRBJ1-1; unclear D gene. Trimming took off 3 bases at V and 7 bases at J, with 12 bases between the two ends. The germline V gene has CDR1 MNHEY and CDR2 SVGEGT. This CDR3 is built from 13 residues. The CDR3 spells CASSYRTWGEAFF. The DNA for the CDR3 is TGTGCCAGCAGTTATCGGACTTGGGGTGAAGCTTTCTTT.

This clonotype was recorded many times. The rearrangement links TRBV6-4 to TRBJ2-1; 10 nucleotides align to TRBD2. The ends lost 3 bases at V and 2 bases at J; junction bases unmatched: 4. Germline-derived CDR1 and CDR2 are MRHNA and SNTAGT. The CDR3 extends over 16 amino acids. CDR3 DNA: TGTGCCAGCAGTGAGAACAGCGGGGGGGCCTACAATGAGCAGTTCTTC. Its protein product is CASSENSGGAYNEQFF.

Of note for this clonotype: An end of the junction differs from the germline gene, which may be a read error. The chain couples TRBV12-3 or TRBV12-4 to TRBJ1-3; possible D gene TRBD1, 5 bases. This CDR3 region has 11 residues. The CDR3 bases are TGTGCCAGCAGTCCCGGACACCTGGCGGATTTT. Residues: CASSPGHLADF.

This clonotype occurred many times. CDR3 residues: CASSYSLLAIQTDTQYF. The DNA for the CDR3 is TGTGCCAGCAGTTACTCCTTACTAGCCATACAAACAGATACGCAGTATTTT. The gene calls are TRBV6-6 and TRBJ2-3; D is possibly TRBD2 (6 bases). This CDR3 contains 17 residues. Germline V CDR1 and CDR2: MNHNY, SVGAGI (reference sequence). V gave up 0 bases and J gave up 3 bases, with 16 bases separating them.

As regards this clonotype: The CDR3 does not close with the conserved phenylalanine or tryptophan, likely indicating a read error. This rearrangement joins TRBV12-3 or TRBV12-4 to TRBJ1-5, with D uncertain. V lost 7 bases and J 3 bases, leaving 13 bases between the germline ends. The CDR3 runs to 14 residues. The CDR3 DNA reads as TGTGCCAGCAAGTCAAGGCAATCCAATCAGCCCCAGCATTCT. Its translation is CASKSRQSNQPQHS.

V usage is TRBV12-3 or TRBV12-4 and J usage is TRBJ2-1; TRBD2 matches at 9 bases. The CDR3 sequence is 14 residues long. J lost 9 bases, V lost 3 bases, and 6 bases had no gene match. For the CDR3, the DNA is TGTGCCAGCAGTTTGGCGGGGGGGCCCGGTGAGCAGTTCTTC. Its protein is CASSLAGGPGEQFF.

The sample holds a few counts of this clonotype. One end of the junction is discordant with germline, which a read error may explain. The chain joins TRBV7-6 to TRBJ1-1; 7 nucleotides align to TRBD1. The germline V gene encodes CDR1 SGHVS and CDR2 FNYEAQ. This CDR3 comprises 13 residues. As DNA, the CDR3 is TGTGCCAGCAGCTCGCGCGACAGGGAGTATAGAATCTTT. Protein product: CASSSRDREYRIF.

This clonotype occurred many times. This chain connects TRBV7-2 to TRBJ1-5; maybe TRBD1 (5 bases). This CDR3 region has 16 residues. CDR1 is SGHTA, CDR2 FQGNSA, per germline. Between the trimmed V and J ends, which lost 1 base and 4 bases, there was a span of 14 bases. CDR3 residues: CASSLGSGTLNQPQHF. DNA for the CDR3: TGTGCCAGCAGCTTAGGTTCAGGGACCCTTAATCAGCCCCAGCATTTT.

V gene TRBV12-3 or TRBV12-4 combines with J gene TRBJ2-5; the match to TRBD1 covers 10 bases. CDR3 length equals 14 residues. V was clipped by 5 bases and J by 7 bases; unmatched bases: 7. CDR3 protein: CASSADRGYGTQYF. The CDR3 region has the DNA TGTGCCAGCAGTGCGGACAGGGGGTATGGGACCCAGTACTTC.

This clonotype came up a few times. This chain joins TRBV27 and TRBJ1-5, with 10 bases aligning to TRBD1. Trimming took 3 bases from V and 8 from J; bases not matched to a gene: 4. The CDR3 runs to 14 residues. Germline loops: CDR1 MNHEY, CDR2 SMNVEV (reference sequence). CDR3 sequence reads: CASSLTGGLEPQHF. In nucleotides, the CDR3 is TGTGCCAGCAGTTTGACAGGGGGCCTAGAGCCCCAGCATTTT.

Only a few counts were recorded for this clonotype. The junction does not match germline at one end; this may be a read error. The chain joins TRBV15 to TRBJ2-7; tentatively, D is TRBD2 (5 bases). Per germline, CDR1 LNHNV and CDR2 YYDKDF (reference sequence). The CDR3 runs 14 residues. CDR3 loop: CATSGEGIVYEQYF. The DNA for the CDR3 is TGTGCCACCAGCGGAGAGGGCATAGTCTACGAGCAGTACTTC.

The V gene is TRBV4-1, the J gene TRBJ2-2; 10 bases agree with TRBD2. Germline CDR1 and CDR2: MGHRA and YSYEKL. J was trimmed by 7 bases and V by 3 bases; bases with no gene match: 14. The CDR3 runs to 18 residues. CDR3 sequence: CASSHQKRGGLRDGELFF. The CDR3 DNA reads TGCGCCAGCAGCCACCAAAAGCGGGGGGGCCTAAGAGACGGGGAGCTGTTTTTT.

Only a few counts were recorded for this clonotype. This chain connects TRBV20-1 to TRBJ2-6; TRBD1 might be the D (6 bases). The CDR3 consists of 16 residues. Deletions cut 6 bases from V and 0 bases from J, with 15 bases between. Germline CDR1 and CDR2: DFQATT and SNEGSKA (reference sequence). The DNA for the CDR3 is TGCAGTGCGGGAACAGGGCGCCACTCTGGGGCCAACGTCCTGACTTTC. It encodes CSAGTGRHSGANVLTF.

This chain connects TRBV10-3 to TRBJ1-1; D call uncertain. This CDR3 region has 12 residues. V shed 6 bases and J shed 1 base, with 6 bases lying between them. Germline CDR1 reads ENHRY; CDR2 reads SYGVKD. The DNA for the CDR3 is TGTGCCATCAGGGACGGGAACACTGAAGCTTTCTTT. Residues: CAIRDGNTEAFF.

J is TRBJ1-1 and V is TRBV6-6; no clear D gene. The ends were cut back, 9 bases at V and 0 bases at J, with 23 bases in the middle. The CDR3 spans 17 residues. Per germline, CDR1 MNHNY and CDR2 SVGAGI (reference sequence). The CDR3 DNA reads TGTGCCAGTAGTCCCGGTGTACATACTTCATTGAACACTGAAGCTTTCTTT. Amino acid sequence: CASSPGVHTSLNTEAFF.

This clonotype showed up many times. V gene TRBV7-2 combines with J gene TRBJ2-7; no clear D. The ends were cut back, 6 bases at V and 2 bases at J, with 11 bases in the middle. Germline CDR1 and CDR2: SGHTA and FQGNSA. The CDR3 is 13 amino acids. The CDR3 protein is CASSSRPTYEQYF. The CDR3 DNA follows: TGTGCCAGCAGTTCCAGACCTACCTACGAGCAGTACTTC. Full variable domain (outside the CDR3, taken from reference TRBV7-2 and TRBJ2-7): GAGVSQSPSNKVTEKGKDVELRCDPISGHTALYWYRQSLGQGLEFLIYFQGNSAPDKSGLPSDRFSAERTGGSVSTLTIQRTQQEDSAVYLCASSSRPTYEQYFGPGTRLTVT.

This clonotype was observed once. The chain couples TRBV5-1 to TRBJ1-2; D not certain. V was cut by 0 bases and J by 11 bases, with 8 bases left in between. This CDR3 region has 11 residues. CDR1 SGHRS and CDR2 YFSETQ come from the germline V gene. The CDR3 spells CASSLDGKYTF. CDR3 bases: TGCGCCAGCAGCTTGGATGGCAAATACACCTTC.

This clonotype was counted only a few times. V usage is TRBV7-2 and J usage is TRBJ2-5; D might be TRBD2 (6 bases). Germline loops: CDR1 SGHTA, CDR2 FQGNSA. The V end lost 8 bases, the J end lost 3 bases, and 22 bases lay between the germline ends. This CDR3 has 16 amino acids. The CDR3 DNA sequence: TGTGCCAGCGGTCCCTGGAGCGGGTTAACTAAAGAGACCCAGTACTTC. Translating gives CASGPWSGLTKETQYF.

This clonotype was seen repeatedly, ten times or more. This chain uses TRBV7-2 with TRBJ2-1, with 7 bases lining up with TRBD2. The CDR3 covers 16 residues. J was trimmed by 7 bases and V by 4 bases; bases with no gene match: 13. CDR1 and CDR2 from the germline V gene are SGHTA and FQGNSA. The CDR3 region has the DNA TGTGCCAGCAGCTCTTACCTAAGCGGGGTGATGAATGAGCAGTTCTTC. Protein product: CASSSYLSGVMNEQFF.